This TCR beta chain was recorded in a study of cytomegalovirus exposure and HLA in healthy donors. Study-level points and caveats: After further analysis at a later stage, around 17,000 TCR beta sequences were associated with HLA alleles at 0.05 false discovery rate.

As for this clone: The target antigen is unknown.

PCR employed 60 Vbeta and 13 Jbeta primers. Assay used: immunoSEQ multiplex PCR; TCRdb lists only in-frame clones, some missing. The sample records fewer than 200,000 clones, approximately 71% being singletons. V was cut by 0 bases and J by 3 bases, with 9 bases left in between. There are 14 residues in the CDR3. CDR1 LNHNV and CDR2 YYDKDF come from the germline V gene (reference sequence). This TCR was sampled from a woman aged 18 to 35 in good health and CMV-seropositive. The gene calls are TRBV15 and TRBJ2-7; no clear D. The source material was PBMCs. CDR3: CATSREYTSYEQYF. The CDR3 region has the DNA TGTGCCACCAGCAGAGAGTACACAAGCTACGAGCAGTACTTC.